These 5 T cell receptor beta chains came from one sample sequenced in a study of OX40 agonist ivuxolimab in advanced cancers. Assay: immunoSEQ multiplex PCR; the TCRdb copy retains only in-frame clones and omits some. The sample includes about 50,000 clones, about 88% of them seen just once. This specimen consisted of CD4+ or CD8+ T cells sorted from blood, obtained in a trial of the OX40 agonist ivuxolimab. These TCRs come from an adult with an advanced solid tumor such as melanoma, head and neck, liver or kidney cancer.

The chain uses TRBV14 and TRBJ1-4; D may be TRBD1 (6 bases). Trimming cost V 4 bases and J 8 bases, with 11 bases left between them. Germline V gene data show CDR1 as SGHDN and CDR2 as FVKESK. The CDR3 is made up of 13 amino acids. CDR3 in amino acids: CASSRTEREKLFF. The CDR3 DNA follows: TGTGCCAGCAGCCGGACAGAGAGAGAAAAACTGTTTTTT.

This clone occurred once. The chain has TRBV7-3 and TRBJ1-1, with 8 bases identical to TRBD1. Unmatched junction bases numbered 4, after V lost 0 bases and J lost 4 bases. In germline, CDR1 is SGHTA, CDR2 FQGTGA. This CDR3 spans 15 amino acids. CDR3 bases: TGTGCCAGCAGCTTAACAACAGGGGGTCGCACTGAAGCTTTCTTT. Amino acids: CASSLTTGGRTEAFF.

In this sample, this clone turned up once. The chain recombines TRBV5-6 with TRBJ2-2; 13 positions agree with TRBD2. The CDR3 totals 17 residues. The germline gives CDR1 SGHDT, CDR2 YYEEEE. Trimming removed 4 bases from V and 5 bases from J; junction bases left unmatched: 8. CDR3 nucleotide sequence: TGTGCCAGCAGCGGTGGACTAGCGGGGGCAAGGACCGGGGAGCTGTTTTTT. It specifies CASSGGLAGARTGELFF.

The gene calls are TRBV11-3 and TRBJ2-1; possibly TRBD2 for D (5 bases). Germline V lookup: CDR1 SGHNT, CDR2 YENEEA. The CDR3 has 13 amino acids. V was shortened by 6 bases and J by 3 bases, with 9 bases between the two germline ends. This chain's CDR3 is CASSRDRYNEQFF. The CDR3 region has the DNA TGTGCCAGCAGTCGGGATCGCTACAATGAGCAGTTCTTC.

The chain recombines TRBV7-6 with TRBJ1-2; 11 nucleotides line up with TRBD1. There are 14 residues in the CDR3. CDR1 is SGHVS, CDR2 FNYEAQ, per germline. The trim removed 4 bases at V and 5 bases at J, leaving 3 bases unmatched. CDR3 nucleotide sequence: TGTGCCAGCAGCTCAGGACAGGGGGCTTATGGCTACACCTTC. It translates to CASSSGQGAYGYTF.